This T cell receptor beta chain stems from a study of response to subunit inactivated influenza vaccine. One entry per CDR3 protein, called by TCRdb with MiXCR from the RT-PCR reads. The profile shows approximately 730,000 distinct CDR3 sequences, about 15% of them singletons. With respect to this clonotype: As yet, its antigen is unknown.

Findings and caveats of the study: The authors suggested that every seasonal influenza vaccination recruits few new T cells.

The ends lost 6 bases at V and 0 bases at J; junction bases unmatched: 9. The CDR3 covers 19 residues. CDR1 MNHEY and CDR2 SVGEGT come from the germline V gene. The rearrangement joins TRBV6-2 or TRBV6-3 to TRBJ2-6, with 12 bases that match TRBD2. The sample here was PBMCs from blood, taken approximately 15 days before vaccination. This TCR derives from a man between 50 and 59 years old who received an inactivated influenza vaccine. The CDR3 bases are TGTGCCAGCAGCCTAGGACTAGCGGGACTAAACTCTGGGGCCAACGTCCTGACTTTC. Its protein is CASSLGLAGLNSGANVLTF.